Here is one T cell receptor beta chain with its context. Looked up from germline, CDR1 is KGHSH and CDR2 is LQKENI. The CDR3 has 15 amino acids. The V gene end was trimmed by 3 bases and the J gene end by 8 bases; junction bases not matched to a gene: 8. Profiled with immunoSEQ multiplex PCR; TCRdb holds only in-frame clones, not every one. Of about 56,000 clones in the sample, around 91% were seen once. This record comes from a study of T cell changes during pregnancy in multiple sclerosis. The chain links TRBV18 to TRBJ2-7, with TRBD1 matching 12 bases. This clonotype originated in a female donor with multiple sclerosis, enrolled in a pregnancy study. The starting material was peripheral blood, obtained after pregnancy. The chain's CDR3 is CASSPPGQGADKQYF. The CDR3 DNA sequence: TGTGCCAGCTCACCGCCGGGACAGGGGGCTGATAAGCAGTACTTC.